This record covers a single T cell receptor beta chain. The specificity of this receptor is unknown. Qualities for individual bases were not recorded, and no much larger clone is one base off. The donors were healthy, HIV-negative adults with no recently reported acute infections or vaccinations. All donors were Caucasian adults living in Nashville, Tennessee, USA. For unsorted samples, about 87 million PBMCs were counted, and genomic DNA was extracted using the QIAamp DNA Blood Mini kit. After blood collection by leukapheresis, PBMCs were isolated using Ficoll-Histopaque density gradient centrifugation and then cryopreserved in the vapor phase of liquid nitrogen. Using the deep immunoSEQ assay, TCR CDR3 regions were amplified from genomic DNA by multiplex PCR. Extracted genomic DNA from each cell subset was distributed evenly across all wells of several immunoSEQ 96-well plates, and each plate was treated as a replicate. For unsorted PBMC, each replicate PCR was loaded with approximately 320 ng genomic DNA, equivalent to tens of thousands of T cell genomes. Unsorted PBMC genomic DNA was sequenced across ten immunoSEQ deep assay plates. The purified libraries were quantified using a Qubit 3.0 fluorometer, sized with a Bioanalyzer 2100, and then quantified again using the KAPA Library Quantification kit. Every immunoSEQ 96-well plate was sequenced on a separate single-read 150-cycle Illumina NextSeq 550 flow cell. The original pipeline was this. Because the immunoSEQ output held only junctional sequences and lacked quality scores, the filtering could not match the filtering applied to full-length reads. To assign V/J genes and CDR3, sequences were annotated against IMGT germline references using PyIR, a Python wrapper for IgBLAST v1.9. Reads were filtered out if the reads had weak V/J assignments (E-value above 1e-6), no CDR3, stop codons, out-of-frame junctions, or ambiguous translated residues. V3J clonotypes were defined as sequences sharing an identical inferred V gene, J gene, and CDR3 amino acid sequence. The percentage overlap between two repertoires was calculated by dividing the number of shared unique clonotypes by the size of the smaller repertoire. Richness of each repertoire was evaluated using RTK rarefaction, the Chao1 estimator, and Recon v2.1 estimates of unobserved clonotypes. In its TCRdb copy, this immuneACCESS table keeps in-frame sequences only and misses some clones. Where compared with another copy, unresolved V genes explain less than half of these, and the others have no known cause. That table gives V, J and clone size, and the DNA gave D and trimming. This sample lists more than 450,000 clones; 79% were detected once. The ten largest clones capture 10% to 15% of the sample.

The CDR3 has 15 amino acids, counting the end cysteine and phenylalanine. The kept DNA is CDR3 alone, 45 bases in frame from the first base. Ends trimmed: V by 3 bases, J by 4 bases; bases unmatched to a gene: 6. Per the germline V gene, SGDLS is the CDR1 and YYNGEE is the CDR2. The entry originates in a study of shared clonotypes between healthy human individuals (dated by TCRdb to the early 2020s). With regard to the full study: Two women and a few men aged 18 to 49 years were included in the cohort. The study deeply sequenced blood TCR repertoires of about five healthy adults to estimate repertoire size and the extent of clonotype sharing between individuals. To increase sequencing depth and limit assay-specific biases, different laboratories used diverse techniques to prepare libraries and sequence TCR repertoires. Between about 0.9 and 9 billion PBMCs per donor were obtained by leukapheresis.

Beyond this particular receptor, the publication reports: Sampling was restricted to blood, and TCR repertoires in tissue are likely to differ from TCR repertoires in blood. Pairwise subsampling led to the expectation that sequencing depth would affect the degree of clonotype sharing among donors. The small number of donors limited the genetic and exposure-history diversity represented.

This TCR was sampled from a woman aged 40 to 55 in good health. Some clones in this sample may be carry-over from other donors' samples. The chain is encoded by TRBV9 joined to TRBJ2-3; 9 middle bases align to TRBD2. Sequencing was done on a sample of PBMCs. The nucleotides are TGTGCCAGCAGCGACGGACTAGCGAGTGCAGATACGCAGTATTTT. Its translation is CASSDGLASADTQYF.